This T cell receptor beta chain was profiled in a study of Graves' ophthalmopathy and Graves' hyperthyroidism. Overall study results and limits: Appearing in blood as well were most expanded thyroid clonotypes above 0.001 frequency. The model's ophthalmopathy progression predictions had around 67% sensitivity and 72.22% specificity.

This clonotype was recorded many times. Its antigen is as yet unknown. The study amplified TCR beta CDR3 regions using RNA transcripts. First-round RT-PCR relied on HTBI primers, and a second-round multiplex PCR came next. TCRdb redid the calling of the multiplex PCR reads with MiXCR, one entry per CDR3 protein. The sample shows 200,000 to 250,000 distinct CDR3 sequences, roughly 21% of them seen only once. There are 15 residues in the CDR3. Germline lookup yields CDR1 KGHDR and CDR2 SFDVKD. V lost 3 bases and J lost 6; bases outside the gene matches: 9. Ophthalmopathy donors' eye disease showed moderate-to-severe activity, CAS of at least 3, NOSPECS of at least 4 and duration under 3 months. Orbital computed tomography and thyroid ultrasound, along with TRAb, serum thyroxine and clinical symptoms, underpinned diagnosis.

The sequence was obtained from a woman between 45 and 60 years old with Graves' ophthalmopathy. This chain joins TRBV24-1 and TRBJ1-1, with TRBD1 matching 7 bases. Sequenced: peripheral blood. CDR3 in amino acids: CATSDPNRDRAEAFF. In DNA, the CDR3 is TGTGCCACCAGTGATCCGAACCGGGACAGAGCTGAAGCTTTCTTT.